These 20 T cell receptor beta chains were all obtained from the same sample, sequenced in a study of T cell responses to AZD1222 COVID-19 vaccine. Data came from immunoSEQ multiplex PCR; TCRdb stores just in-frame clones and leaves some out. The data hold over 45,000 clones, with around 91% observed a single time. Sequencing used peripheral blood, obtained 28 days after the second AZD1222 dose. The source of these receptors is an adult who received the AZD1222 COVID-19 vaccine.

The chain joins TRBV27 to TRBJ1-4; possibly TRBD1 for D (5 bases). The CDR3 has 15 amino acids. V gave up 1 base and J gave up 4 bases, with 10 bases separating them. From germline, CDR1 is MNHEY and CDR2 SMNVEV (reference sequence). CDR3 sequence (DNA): TGTGCCAGCAGTTTATTGGGGCAGTTTAATGAAAAACTGTTTTTT. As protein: CASSLLGQFNEKLFF. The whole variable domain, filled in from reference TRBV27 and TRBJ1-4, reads EAQVTQNPRYLITVTGKKLTVTCSQNMNHEYMSWYRQDPGLGLRQIYYSMNVEVTDKGDVPEGYKVSRKEKRNFPLILESPSPNQTSLYFCASSLLGQFNEKLFFGSGTQLSVL.

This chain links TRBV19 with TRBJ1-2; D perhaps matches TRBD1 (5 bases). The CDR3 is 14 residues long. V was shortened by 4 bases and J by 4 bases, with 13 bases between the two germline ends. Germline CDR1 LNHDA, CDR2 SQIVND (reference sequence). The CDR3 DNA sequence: TGTGCCAGTAGTAGCAGGGCTGTTGGCTATGGCTACACCTTC. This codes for CASSSRAVGYGYTF.

CDR3 sequence: CASSLGSHGVQDEKLFF. CDR3 nucleotide sequence: TGCGCCAGCAGCTTGGGGTCACACGGGGTCCAAGATGAAAAACTGTTTTTT. The chain recombines TRBV5-1 with TRBJ1-4, with unresolved D. In germline, CDR1 is SGHRS, CDR2 YFSETQ. The CDR3 runs 17 residues. Trimming took 0 bases from V and 6 from J, leaving 18 bases between them.

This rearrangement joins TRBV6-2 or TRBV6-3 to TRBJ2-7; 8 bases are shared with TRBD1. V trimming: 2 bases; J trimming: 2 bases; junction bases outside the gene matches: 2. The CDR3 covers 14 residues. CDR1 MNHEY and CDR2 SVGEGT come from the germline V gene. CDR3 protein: CASSYGTGPYEQYF. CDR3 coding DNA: TGTGCCAGCAGTTACGGGACAGGACCCTACGAGCAGTACTTC.

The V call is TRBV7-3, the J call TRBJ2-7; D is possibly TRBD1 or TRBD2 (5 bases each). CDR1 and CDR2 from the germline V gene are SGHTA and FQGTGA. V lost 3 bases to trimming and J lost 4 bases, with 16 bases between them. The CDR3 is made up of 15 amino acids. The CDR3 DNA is TGTGCCAGCAGCTTGGGACCCGCCCAGGTATACGAGCAGTACTTC. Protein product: CASSLGPAQVYEQYF.

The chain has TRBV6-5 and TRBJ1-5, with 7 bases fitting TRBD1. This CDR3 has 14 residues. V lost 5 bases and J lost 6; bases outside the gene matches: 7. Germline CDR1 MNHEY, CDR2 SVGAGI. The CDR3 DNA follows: TGTGCCAGCAGTCTACAGGGGAACGGTCAGCCCCAGCATTTT. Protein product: CASSLQGNGQPQHF.

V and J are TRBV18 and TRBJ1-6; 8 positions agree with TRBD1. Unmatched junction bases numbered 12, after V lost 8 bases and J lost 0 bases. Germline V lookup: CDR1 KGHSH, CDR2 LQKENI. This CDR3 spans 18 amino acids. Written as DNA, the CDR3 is TGTGCCAGCAAAGACCAAGGACAGGGAGGCTCCTATAATTCACCCCTCCACTTT. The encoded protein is CASKDQGQGGSYNSPLHF.

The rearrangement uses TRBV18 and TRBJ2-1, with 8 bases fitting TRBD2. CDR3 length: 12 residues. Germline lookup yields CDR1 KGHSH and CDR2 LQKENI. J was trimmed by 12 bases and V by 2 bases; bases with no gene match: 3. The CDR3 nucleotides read TGTGCCAGCTCACCAGGGCGGGAGGCGCAGTTCTTC. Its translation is CASSPGREAQFF. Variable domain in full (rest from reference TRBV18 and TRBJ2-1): NAGVMQNPRHLVRRRGQEARLRCSPMKGHSHVYWYRQLPEEGLKFMVYLQKENIIDESGMPKERFSAEFPKEGPSILRIQQVVRGDSAAYFCASSPGREAQFFGPGTRLTVL.

DNA of the CDR3: TGTGCCAGCAGCCAAGCACTAGCGGGCGGGCGAGAGACCCAGTACTTC. Encoded protein: CASSQALAGGRETQYF. The genes are TRBV3-1 (or the pseudogene TRBV3-2) and TRBJ2-5; the match to TRBD2 covers 9 bases. Germline V gene lookup returns CDR1 LGHDT and CDR2 YNNKEL (reference sequence). V gave up 1 base and J gave up 4 bases; unmatched junction bases: 7. This CDR3 contains 16 residues.

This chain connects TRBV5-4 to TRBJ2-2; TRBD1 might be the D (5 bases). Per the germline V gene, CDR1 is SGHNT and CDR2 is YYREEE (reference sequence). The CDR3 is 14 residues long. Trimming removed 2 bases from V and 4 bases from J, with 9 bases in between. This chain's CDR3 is CASSFDRGTGELFF. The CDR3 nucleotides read TGTGCCAGCAGCTTTGATAGGGGCACCGGGGAGCTGTTTTTT. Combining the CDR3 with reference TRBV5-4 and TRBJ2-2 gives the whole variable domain ETGVTQSPTHLIKTRGQQVTLRCSSQSGHNTVSWYQQALGQGPQFIFQYYREEENGRGNFPPRFSGLQFPNYSSELNVNALELDDSALYLCASSFDRGTGELFFGEGSRLTVL.

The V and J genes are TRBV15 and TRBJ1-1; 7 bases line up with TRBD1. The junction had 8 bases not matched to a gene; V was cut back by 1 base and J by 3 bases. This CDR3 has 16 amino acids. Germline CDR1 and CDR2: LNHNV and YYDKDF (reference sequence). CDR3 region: CATSRGGVTGYTEAFF. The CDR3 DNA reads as TGTGCCACCAGCAGAGGTGGCGTGACAGGGTACACTGAAGCTTTCTTT.

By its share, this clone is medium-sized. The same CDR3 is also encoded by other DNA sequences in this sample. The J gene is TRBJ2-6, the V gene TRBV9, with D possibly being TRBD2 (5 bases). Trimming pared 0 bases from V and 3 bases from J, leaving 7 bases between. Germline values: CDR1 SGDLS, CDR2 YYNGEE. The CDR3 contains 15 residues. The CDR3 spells CASSVGGSGANVLTF. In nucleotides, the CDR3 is TGTGCCAGCAGCGTAGGAGGGAGTGGGGCCAACGTCCTGACTTTC.

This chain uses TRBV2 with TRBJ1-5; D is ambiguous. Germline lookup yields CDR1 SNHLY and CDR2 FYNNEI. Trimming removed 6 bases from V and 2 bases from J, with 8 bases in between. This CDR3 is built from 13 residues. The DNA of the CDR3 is TGTGCCAGCAGGGTTGCACGCAATCAGCCCCAGCATTTT. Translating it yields CASRVARNQPQHF.

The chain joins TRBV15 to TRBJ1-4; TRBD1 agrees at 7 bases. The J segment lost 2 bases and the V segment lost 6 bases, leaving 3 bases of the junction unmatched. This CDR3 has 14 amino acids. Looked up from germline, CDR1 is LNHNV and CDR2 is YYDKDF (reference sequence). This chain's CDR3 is CATSGRGTNEKLFF. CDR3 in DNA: TGTGCCACCAGTGGCAGGGGGACTAATGAAAAACTGTTTTTT.

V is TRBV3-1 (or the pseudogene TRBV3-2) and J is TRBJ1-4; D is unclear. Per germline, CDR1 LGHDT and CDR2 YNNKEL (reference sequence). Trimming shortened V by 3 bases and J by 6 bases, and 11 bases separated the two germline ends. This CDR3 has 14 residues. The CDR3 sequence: CASSQTEGYEKLFF. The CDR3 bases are TGTGCCAGCAGCCAGACGGAGGGTTATGAAAAACTGTTTTTT.

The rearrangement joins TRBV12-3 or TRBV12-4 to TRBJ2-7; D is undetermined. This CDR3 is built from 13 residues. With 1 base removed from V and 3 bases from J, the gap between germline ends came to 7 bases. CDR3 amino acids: CASSLEGIYEQYF. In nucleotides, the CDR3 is TGTGCCAGCAGTTTAGAAGGGATCTACGAGCAGTACTTC.

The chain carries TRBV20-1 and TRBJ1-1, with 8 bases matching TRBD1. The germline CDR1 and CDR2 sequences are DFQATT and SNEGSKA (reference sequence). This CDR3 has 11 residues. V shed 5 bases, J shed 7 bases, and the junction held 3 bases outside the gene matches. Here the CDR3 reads CSAQDRDEAFF. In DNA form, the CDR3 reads TGCAGTGCTCAGGACAGGGATGAAGCTTTCTTT.

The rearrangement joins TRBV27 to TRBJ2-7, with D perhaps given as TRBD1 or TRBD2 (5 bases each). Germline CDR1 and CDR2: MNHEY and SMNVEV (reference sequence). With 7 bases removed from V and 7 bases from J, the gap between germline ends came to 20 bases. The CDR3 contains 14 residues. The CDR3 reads CASTDGTPIGEQYF. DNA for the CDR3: TGTGCCAGCACTGACGGGACCCCAATCGGGGAGCAGTACTTC.

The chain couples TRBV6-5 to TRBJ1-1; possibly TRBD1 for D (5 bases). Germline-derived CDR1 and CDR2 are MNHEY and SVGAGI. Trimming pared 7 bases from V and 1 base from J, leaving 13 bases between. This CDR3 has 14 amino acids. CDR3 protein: CASTAGPANTEAFF. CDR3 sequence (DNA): TGTGCCAGCACGGCAGGGCCGGCGAACACTGAAGCTTTCTTT.

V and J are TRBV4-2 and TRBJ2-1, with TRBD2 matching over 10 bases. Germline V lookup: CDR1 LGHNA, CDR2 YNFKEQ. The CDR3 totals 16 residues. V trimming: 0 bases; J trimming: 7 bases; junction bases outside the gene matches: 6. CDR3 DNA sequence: TGTGCCAGCAGCCAAGATCCGACTAGCGGGCCTAATGAGCAGTTCTTC. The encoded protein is CASSQDPTSGPNEQFF.